This TCR beta chain was recovered during a study of blood T cell repertoires in COVID-19. Sequencing used immunoSEQ multiplex PCR; TCRdb keeps in-frame clones, though not all of them. Altogether fewer than 350,000 clones are present, around 87% being singletons, with the ten largest covering roughly 1.6%. Trimming took 5 bases from V and 6 from J, leaving 14 bases between them. Germline CDR1 PRHDT, CDR2 FYEKMQ (reference sequence). This CDR3 is built from 13 residues. J is TRBJ2-7 and V is TRBV13, with D perhaps matching TRBD1 (6 bases). The sample comprised PBMCs or T cells enriched from blood (not recorded which). This sequence originates from a woman aged 18 to 35 with acute COVID-19. CDR3: CASSKRAGVEQYF. The DNA of the CDR3 is TGTGCCAGCAGCAAAAGGGCAGGGGTCGAGCAGTACTTC.